Below, one TCR beta chain is given with its context. The sample is drawn from a study of blood T cell repertoires in COVID-19. Study information: COVID-19 samples, acute and convalescent, were from the United States, Italy and Spain. T cells, B-cell-depleted T cells, or PBMCs supplied cDNA or gDNA.

Germline CDR1 and CDR2: SGHRS and YFSETQ. The CDR3 is made up of 16 amino acids. After removal of 4 bases from V and 5 bases from J, the junction contained 8 bases not matched to a gene. Methods used by the authors: Counts of nucleated cells, estimated from reference gene primer amplification, were obtained. TCRdb's copy holds only in-frame clones and misses some; the assay was immunoSEQ multiplex PCR. The DNA was the basis for D and trimming; V, J and clone size are from that table. This table holds under 45,000 clones, about four fifths found once. The sample consisted of peripheral blood. The rearrangement uses TRBV5-1 and TRBJ2-7, with 14 bases matching TRBD2. The origin of this receptor is a human donor with acute or convalescent COVID-19. The donor label of this sample is uncertain. CDR3 amino acids: CASSEGLAGVGNEQYF. CDR3 nucleotide sequence: TGCGCCAGCAGCGAGGGACTAGCGGGAGTCGGCAACGAGCAGTACTTC.